This TCR beta chain emerged from a study of T cell responses to AZD1222 COVID-19 vaccine. Study-level results: Regions 160-218 and 743-854 dominated among vaccine-associated CD4 TCRs spanning spike. Spike-specific TCR breadth and depth went up after people got two AZD1222 doses. At baseline, just five to seven AZD1222 recipients tested seropositive.

Repertoires were generated with immunoSEQ multiplex PCR, while TCRdb's copy carries only in-frame clones and drops some. The sample contains some 130,000 clones, 88% of which appear only once. Note on this clone: What it recognizes is unknown.

The specimen comprised peripheral blood, sampled 28 days after the second AZD1222 dose. The clonotype originates from an adult who received the AZD1222 COVID-19 vaccine.

DNA for the CDR3: TGTGCCAGCAGTCCGACAGGGAGGTATGGCTACACCTTC. Translated, it gives CASSPTGRYGYTF. The rearrangement uses TRBV27 and TRBJ1-2; 7 bases fit TRBD1. CDR3 length equals 13 residues. V lost 5 bases to trimming and J lost 5 bases; unmatched junction nucleotides: 5. Germline CDR1 MNHEY, CDR2 SMNVEV (reference sequence).